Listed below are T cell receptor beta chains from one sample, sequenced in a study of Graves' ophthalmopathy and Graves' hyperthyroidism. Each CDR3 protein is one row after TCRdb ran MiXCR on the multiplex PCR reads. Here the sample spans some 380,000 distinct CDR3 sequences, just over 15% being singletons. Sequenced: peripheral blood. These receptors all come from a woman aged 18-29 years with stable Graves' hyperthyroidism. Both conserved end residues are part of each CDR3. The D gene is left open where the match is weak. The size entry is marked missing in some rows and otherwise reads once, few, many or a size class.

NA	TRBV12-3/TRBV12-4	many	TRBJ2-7	TGTGCCAGCAGGCCTCAGGGATCCTACGAGCAGTACTTC	CASRPQGSYEQYF
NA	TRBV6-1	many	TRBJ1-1	TGTGCCAGCAGTGAATACGCGGAATCGACTGAAGCTTTCTTT	CASSEYAESTEAFF
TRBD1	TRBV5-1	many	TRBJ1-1	TGTGCCAGCAGCTTAGGGACAGCGAACACTGAAGCTTTCTTT	CASSLGTANTEAFF
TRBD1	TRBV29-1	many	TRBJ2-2	TGCAGCGTTAGGACAGGGCCGAACACCGGGGAGCTGTTTTTT	CSVRTGPNTGELFF
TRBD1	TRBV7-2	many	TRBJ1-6	TGTGCCAGCAGCTTAGAGCAGGGGGGGCGGTCACCCCTCCACTTT	CASSLEQGGRSPLHF
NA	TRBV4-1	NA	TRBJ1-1	TGCGCCAGCAGCCAAGGTGTTGCGGAGAACACTGAAGCTTTCTTT	CASSQGVAENTEAFF
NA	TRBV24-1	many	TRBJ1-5	TGTGCCACCAGTGATTTGGGGAAAGATCAGCCCCAGCATTTT	CATSDLGKDQPQHF
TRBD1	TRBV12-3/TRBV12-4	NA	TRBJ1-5	TGTGCCAGCAGTATCGAGGGGGCGGCCCAGCATTTT	CASSIEGAAQHF
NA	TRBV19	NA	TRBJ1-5	TGTGCCACTGGACGGTTAACCCCCAACAATCAGCCCCAGCATTTT	CATGRLTPNNQPQHF
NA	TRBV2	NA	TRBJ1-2	TGTGCCAGCAGATCGACAGGCGCTCAAGGCTACACCTTC	CASRSTGAQGYTF
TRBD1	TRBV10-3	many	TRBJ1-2	TGTGCCATCAGTGTTACGGACAGGGCTGGCTACACCTTC	CAISVTDRAGYTF
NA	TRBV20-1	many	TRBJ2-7	TGCAGTGCTAGAAGGAGCTCCTACGAGCAGTACTTC	CSARRSSYEQYF
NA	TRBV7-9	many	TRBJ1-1	TGTGCCAGCAGCTCCGGGAGCTCGAACACTGAAGCTTTCTTT	CASSSGSSNTEAFF
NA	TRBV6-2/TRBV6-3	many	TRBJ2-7	TGTGCCAGCAGCCGGGGCCAGGAGAAAAGGCACGAGCAGTACTTC	CASSRGQEKRHEQYF
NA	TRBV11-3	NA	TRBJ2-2	TGTGCCAGCAGGCACAGCGGTGCGAACACCGGGGAGCTGTCTTTT	CASRHSGANTGELSF
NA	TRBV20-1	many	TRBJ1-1	TGCAGTGCTAGAGAGGGAGGGGTGCTGAACACTGAAGCTTTCTTT	CSAREGGVLNTEAFF
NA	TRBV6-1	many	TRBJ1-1	TGTGCCAGCAGTGAATCAGGGGTCAGGAACACTGAAGCTTTCTTT	CASSESGVRNTEAFF
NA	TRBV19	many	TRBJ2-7	TGTGCCAGTAGTCATAGGAGGGACGGGCGTTACGAGCAGTACTTC	CASSHRRDGRYEQYF
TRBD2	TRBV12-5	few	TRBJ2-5	TGTGCTAGTGGTTTCTTAGCGGGGGGGGAGACCCAGTACTTC	CASGFLAGGETQYF
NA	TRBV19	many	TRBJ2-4	TGTGCCAGTAGTATGGTGTGGAGCGAGGGGAACATTCAGTACTTC	CASSMVWSEGNIQYF
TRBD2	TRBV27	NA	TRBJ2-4	TGTGCCAGCAGTCCCCTGGGGGCGGTAGCGGGGGCCAAAAACATTCAGTACTTC	CASSPLGAVAGAKNIQYF
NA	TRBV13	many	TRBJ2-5	TGTGCCAGCAGCGACCGGGAGTACCAAGAGACCCAGTACTTC	CASSDREYQETQYF
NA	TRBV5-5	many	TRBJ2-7	TGTGCCAGCAGCTCCGGGCCCAATGGGTACGAGCAGTACTTC	CASSSGPNGYEQYF
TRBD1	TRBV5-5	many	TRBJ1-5	TGTGCCAGCAGCTCGACCGCAACAGGGACAGGGCAGCCCCAGCATTTT	CASSSTATGTGQPQHF
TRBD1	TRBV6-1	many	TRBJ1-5	TGTGCCAGCAGTGCCCCCCGGGGTGGAAGCAGGGGGGGTGGTCAGCCCCAGCATTTT	CASSAPRGGSRGGGQPQHF
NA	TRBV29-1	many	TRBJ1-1	TGCAGCGTTGATGGGATAACTGAAGCTTTCTTT	CSVDGITEAFF
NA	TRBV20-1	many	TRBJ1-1	TGCAGTGCTAGACCTGCGGGTCACGACACCAGAAACACTGAAGCTTTCTTT	CSARPAGHDTRNTEAFF
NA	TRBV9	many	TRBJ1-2	TGTGCCAGCAAGGGAGACAGTTATGGCTACACCTTC	CASKGDSYGYTF
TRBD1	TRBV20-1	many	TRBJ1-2	TGCAGTGCTAGACCGACAGGGGTCTATGGCTACACCTTC	CSARPTGVYGYTF
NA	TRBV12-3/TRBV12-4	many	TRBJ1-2	TGTGCCAGCAGTTCCAGGGTAGCTAACTATGGCTACACCTTC	CASSSRVANYGYTF
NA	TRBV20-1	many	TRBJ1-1	TGCAGTGCTTGGACAGTAAACACTGAAGCTTTCTTT	CSAWTVNTEAFF
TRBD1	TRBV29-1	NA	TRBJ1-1	TGCAGCGTCACAGGGGTGGTTTGGACTGAAGCTTTCTTT	CSVTGVVWTEAFF
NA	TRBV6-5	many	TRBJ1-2	TGTGCCAGCAACGAACAAAGGAGAAAAGACTACACCTTC	CASNEQRRKDYTF
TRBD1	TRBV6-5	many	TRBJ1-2	TGTGCCAGCAGTTACAAGGGAGGGGGCGTTGGCTACACCTTC	CASSYKGGGVGYTF
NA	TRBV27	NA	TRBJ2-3	TGTGCCAGCAGTTCACCGGTGAATACGCAGTATTTT	CASSSPVNTQYF
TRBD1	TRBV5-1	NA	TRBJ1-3	TGCGCCAGCAGCTCCGGACAGGGGGCCGGCTCTGGAAACACCATATATTTT	CASSSGQGAGSGNTIYF
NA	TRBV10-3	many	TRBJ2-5	TGTGCCATCAGTGAGTTGGAGGGGGAGACCCAGTACTTC	CAISELEGETQYF
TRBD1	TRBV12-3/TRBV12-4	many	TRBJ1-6	TGTGCCAGCAGTTCCCGACAGGGGAATTCACCCCTCCACTTT	CASSSRQGNSPLHF
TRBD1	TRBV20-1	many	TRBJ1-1	TGCAGTGCCCCGAGACTTGGAGGTACAGGGGGCACTGAAGCTTTCTTT	CSAPRLGGTGGTEAFF
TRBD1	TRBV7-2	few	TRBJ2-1	TGTGCCAGCAGCTTAGCTCAGACAGGGGGCCACAATGAGCAGCTCTTC	CASSLAQTGGHNEQLF
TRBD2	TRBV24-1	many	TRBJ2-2	TGTGCCACCAGTGATCCGGGGGGGACGAACACCGGGGAGCTGTTTTTT	CATSDPGGTNTGELFF
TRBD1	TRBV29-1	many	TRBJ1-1	TGCAGCGTTGAAAAGACAGGGGGCACTGAAGCTTTCTTT	CSVEKTGGTEAFF
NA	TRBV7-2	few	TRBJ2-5	TGTGCCAGCAGCCCGGATCCGGGGTCCCAAGAGACCCAGTACTTC	CASSPDPGSQETQYF
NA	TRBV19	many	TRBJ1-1	TGTGCCAGTAGTATACCGGCTGGCACTGAAGCTTTCTTT	CASSIPAGTEAFF
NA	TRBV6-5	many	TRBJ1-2	TGTGCCAGTTTAATTTTGCCCTATGGCTACACCTTC	CASLILPYGYTF
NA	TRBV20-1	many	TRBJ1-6	TGCAGTGCTAGAGATTCCAGGGTTTGGTATTCACCCCTCCACTTT	CSARDSRVWYSPLHF
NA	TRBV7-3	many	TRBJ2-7	TGTGCCAGCAGCCCAGGGGGGGGCGTATCCTACGAGCAGTACTTC	CASSPGGGVSYEQYF
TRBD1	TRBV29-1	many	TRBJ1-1	TGCAGCGTGGGGACAGCCGAAGCTTTCTTT	CSVGTAEAFF
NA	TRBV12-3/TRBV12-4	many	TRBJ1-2	TGTGCCAGCAGCATTGTGCCGTATGGCTACACCTTC	CASSIVPYGYTF
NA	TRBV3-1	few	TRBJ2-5	TGTGCCAGCAGCCAGAGACTCGAAGAGACCCAGTACTTC	CASSQRLEETQYF
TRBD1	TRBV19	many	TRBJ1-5	TGTGCCAGTAGTCCACTTGGGACAGTCAGCAATCAGCCCCAGCATTTT	CASSPLGTVSNQPQHF
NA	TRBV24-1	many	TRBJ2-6	TGTGCCACCAGTGATTTGCGCTCTGGGGCCAACGTCCTGACTTTC	CATSDLRSGANVLTF
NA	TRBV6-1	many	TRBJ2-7	TGTGCCAGCAGTATAATAGCGGAGACTTACGAGCAGTACTTC	CASSIIAETYEQYF
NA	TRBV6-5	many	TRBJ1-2	TGTGCCAGCAGTTACTCTTCGGCAGGCTACTATGGCTACACCTTC	CASSYSSAGYYGYTF
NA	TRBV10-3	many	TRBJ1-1	TGTGCCATCAGTGAGCGGGCAGAAAAGAACACTGAAGCTTTCTTT	CAISERAEKNTEAFF
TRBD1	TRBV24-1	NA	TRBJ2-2	TGTGCCACCAGTGAAGCGGACAGGGTACGCGGGGAGCTGTTTTTT	CATSEADRVRGELFF
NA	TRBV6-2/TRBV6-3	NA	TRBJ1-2	TGTGCCAGCAGTTACTCGATTGCGGGGCTAGAGGGAAACGGCTACACCTTC	CASSYSIAGLEGNGYTF
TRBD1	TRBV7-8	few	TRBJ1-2	TGTGCCAGCAGCATTGGACAGGCGGCGTGGTTCGGATACACCTTC	CASSIGQAAWFGYTF
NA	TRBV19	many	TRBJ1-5	TGTGCCGGAGGGGGAGCCCAGCCCCAGCATTTT	CAGGGAQPQHF